The 13 T cell receptor beta chains below all came from one sample that was sequenced in a study of vaccination and CD4 T cells after COVID-19. The treatment here: roughly 10-day PBMC culture with coronavirus spike peptide pools or control peptides (ViraFEST assay). Collection of the unexposed donor's CD4+ T cells took place before the COVID-19 pandemic (2011-2018). These receptors' targets are unknown. CD4+ T cells that had been cultured provided DNA sequenced with the Oncomine TCR Beta short-read assay. Using its own MiXCR run on the PCR reads, TCRdb lists one record per CDR3 protein. The sample contains about 7,600 distinct CDR3 sequences, roughly 40% of which appear only once. The sequenced sample consisted of CD4+ T cells from blood, cultured in vitro. The receptors were gathered from a human donor in good health.

The V gene is TRBV6-1, the J gene TRBJ1-1; no reliable D call. Germline CDR1 reads MNHNS; CDR2 reads SASEGT. Trimming removed 2 bases at V and 13 bases at J, with 20 bases between. The CDR3 length is 14 residues. CDR3 in amino acids: CASSESGRDPNGFF. Here the CDR3 DNA reads TGTGCCAGCAGTGAATCCGGCCGAGATCCCAACGGTTTCTTT.

The chain carries TRBV20-1 and TRBJ2-7; 7 bases fit TRBD2. Germline values: CDR1 DFQATT, CDR2 SNEGSKA (reference sequence). V lost 3 bases to trimming and J lost 6 bases; unmatched junction nucleotides: 11. CDR3 size: 14 residues. CDR3: CSASVWEGRGEQYF. The CDR3, as DNA: TGCAGTGCTAGTGTGTGGGAGGGAAGGGGCGAGCAGTACTTC.

The sample holds a few counts of this clonotype. The chain joins TRBV10-3 to TRBJ2-2, with TRBD1 matching over 8 bases. V shed 5 bases and J 6 bases; nucleotides not matched to a gene: 5. This CDR3 is 14 amino acids long. Germline CDR1 and CDR2: ENHRY and SYGVKD. This chain's CDR3 is CAISTQGGAGELFF. The CDR3 coding sequence is TGTGCCATCAGTACACAGGGGGGCGCCGGGGAGCTGTTTTTT.

The chain combines TRBV2 with TRBJ1-6; D call uncertain. Trimming stripped 6 bases from V and 8 bases from J, with 11 bases between. The germline V gene has CDR1 SNHLY and CDR2 FYNNEI. This CDR3 is built from 13 residues. The CDR3 loop reads CASRPQADSPLHF. The CDR3 nucleotides are TGTGCCAGCAGGCCCCAGGCGGATTCACCCCTCCACTTT. Full variable domain (missing parts from reference TRBV2 and TRBJ1-6): EPEVTQTPSHQVTQMGQEVILRCVPISNHLYFYWYRQILGQKVEFLVSFYNNEISEKSEIFDDQFSVERPDGSNFTLKIRSTKLEDSAMYFCASRPQADSPLHFGNGTRLTVT.

The J gene is TRBJ1-2, the V gene TRBV5-4; TRBD1 aligns across 9 bases. Germline V CDR1 and CDR2: SGHNT, YYREEE (reference sequence). The CDR3 extends over 15 amino acids. V shed 3 bases, J shed 1 base, and the junction held 4 bases outside the gene matches. The CDR3 region has the DNA TGTGCCAGCAGCTGGGACAGGGTAAATAACTATGGCTACACCTTC. Translation: CASSWDRVNNYGYTF. The full variable domain, with the rest looked up from reference TRBV5-4 and TRBJ1-2, is ETGVTQSPTHLIKTRGQQVTLRCSSQSGHNTVSWYQQALGQGPQFIFQYYREEENGRGNFPPRFSGLQFPNYSSELNVNALELDDSALYLCASSWDRVNNYGYTFGSGTRLTVV.

DNA of the CDR3: TGCAGTGCTAGAGATAGAGGGGGGGCCACGGATACGCAGTATTTT. Encoded protein: CSARDRGGATDTQYF. The chain combines TRBV20-1 with TRBJ2-3, with D tentatively TRBD2 (7 bases). V was shortened by 0 bases and J by 6 bases, with 16 bases between the two germline ends. There are 15 residues in the CDR3. The germline gives CDR1 DFQATT, CDR2 SNEGSKA (reference sequence).

The chain is built from TRBV20-1 and TRBJ2-1; 8 nucleotides line up with TRBD2. There are 15 residues in the CDR3. J lost 3 bases, V lost 3 bases, and 7 bases had no gene match. Germline CDR1 reads DFQATT; CDR2 reads SNEGSKA (reference sequence). The CDR3 reads CSARGAGGVYNEQFF. CDR3 DNA: TGCAGTGCTAGGGGGGCGGGAGGTGTCTACAATGAGCAGTTCTTC.

The J gene is TRBJ2-7, the V gene TRBV6-1; 8 positions agree with TRBD2. CDR3 length: 14 residues. J lost 5 bases, V lost 6 bases, and 9 bases had no gene match. Germline V CDR1 and CDR2: MNHNS, SASEGT. The CDR3 sequence: CASRGGGRTNEQYF. The CDR3 bases are TGTGCCAGCAGGGGCGGCGGGAGGACTAACGAGCAGTACTTC.

This rearrangement joins TRBV23-1 to TRBJ1-1, with D possibly being TRBD1 (6 bases). TRBV23-1 belongs to the ORF category, with a function that is uncertain. This CDR3 has 14 amino acids. With 8 bases removed from V and 5 bases from J, the gap between germline ends came to 18 bases. CDR3 protein: CASHTRGGRTEAFF. In nucleotides, the CDR3 is TGCGCCAGCCACACTCGAGGGGGACGGACTGAAGCTTTCTTT.

The rearrangement joins TRBV6-1 to TRBJ1-4; TRBD1 agrees at 8 bases. Germline V lookup: CDR1 MNHNS, CDR2 SASEGT. V lost 8 bases to trimming and J lost 7 bases; unmatched junction nucleotides: 12. This CDR3 spans 15 amino acids. CDR3 amino acids: CASSPTQGAGEKLFF. CDR3 sequence (DNA): TGTGCCAGCTCACCCACTCAGGGGGCAGGTGAAAAACTGTTTTTT.

The chain combines TRBV6-2 or TRBV6-3 with TRBJ2-1; either TRBD1 or TRBD2 may fit D (6 bases each). Trimming stripped 2 bases from V and 10 bases from J, with 9 bases between. Germline V gene sequence: CDR1 MNHEY, CDR2 SVGEGT. CDR3 length equals 12 residues. CDR3 protein: CASSYVGGEQFF. In DNA form, the CDR3 reads TGTGCCAGCAGTTACGTAGGGGGGGAGCAGTTCTTC.

This chain connects TRBV19 to TRBJ1-1, with D unresolved. CDR3 length equals 12 residues. V lost 2 bases and J lost 5, with 6 bases in between. Per germline, CDR1 LNHDA and CDR2 SQIVND (reference sequence). Written as DNA, the CDR3 is TGTGCCAGTAGTATATGGGGAACTGAAGCTTTCTTT. This translates into CASSIWGTEAFF.

This clonotype has only one observation. V is TRBV2 and J is TRBJ1-5; TRBD1 is a possible D gene (5 bases). Per the germline V gene, CDR1 is SNHLY and CDR2 is FYNNEI. This CDR3 contains 17 residues. V was pared by 4 bases and J by 5 bases, with 21 bases between. CDR3 nucleotides: TGTGCCAGCAGTGGCTTTAGGGTCAGGGAGGAGTATCAGCCCCAGCATTTT. It is translated as CASSGFRVREEYQPQHF.